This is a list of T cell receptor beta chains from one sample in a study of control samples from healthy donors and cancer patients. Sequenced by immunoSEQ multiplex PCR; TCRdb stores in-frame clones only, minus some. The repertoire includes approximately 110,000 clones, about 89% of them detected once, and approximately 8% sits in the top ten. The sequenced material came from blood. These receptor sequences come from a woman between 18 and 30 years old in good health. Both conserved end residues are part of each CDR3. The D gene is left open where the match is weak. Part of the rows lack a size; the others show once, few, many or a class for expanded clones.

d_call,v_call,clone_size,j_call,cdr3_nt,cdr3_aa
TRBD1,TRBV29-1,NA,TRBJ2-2,TGCAGCGCTCGGACAGGCGCGAACACCGGGGAGCTGTTTTTT,CSARTGANTGELFF
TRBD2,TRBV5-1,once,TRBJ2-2,TGCGCCAGCAGCTCTCCAGCGGGAGGGGACACCGGGGAGCTGTTTTTT,CASSSPAGGDTGELFF
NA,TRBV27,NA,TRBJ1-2,TGTGCCAGCAGTTTATTGGGGGGGGCAGGGGACACCTATGGCTACACCTTC,CASSLLGGAGDTYGYTF
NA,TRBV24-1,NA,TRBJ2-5,TGTGCCACCAGTGGAGGGGTTTGGGAGACCCAGTACTTC,CATSGGVWETQYF
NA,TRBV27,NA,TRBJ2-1,TGTGCCAACAGAGAACGAAACAATGAGCAGTTCTTC,CANRERNNEQFF
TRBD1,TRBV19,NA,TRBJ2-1,TGTGCCAGTAGTATTTGGGACAGTAATGAGCAGTTCTTC,CASSIWDSNEQFF
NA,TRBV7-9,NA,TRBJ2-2,TGTGCCAGCAGCTTAGGGGCCGGGGAGCTGTTTTTT,CASSLGAGELFF
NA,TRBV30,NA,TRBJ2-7,TGTGCCTGGATCGGGGGTAGATACGAGCAGTACTTC,CAWIGGRYEQYF
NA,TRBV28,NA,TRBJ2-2,TGTGCCAGCTGGGGCGGGGAGCTGTTTTTT,CASWGGELFF
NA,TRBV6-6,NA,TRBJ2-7,TGTGCCAGCAGTTACGGTTCCAGCCAGGGCTACGAGCAGTACTTC,CASSYGSSQGYEQYF
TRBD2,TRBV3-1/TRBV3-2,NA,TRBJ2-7,TGTGCCAGCAGCCACGGACTAGCGGACCTCTACGAGCAGTACTTC,CASSHGLADLYEQYF
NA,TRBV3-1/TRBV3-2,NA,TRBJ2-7,TGTGCCAGCAGCCAAGAGAACGGGGTTGTCTGGGGGGAGCAGTACTTC,CASSQENGVVWGEQYF
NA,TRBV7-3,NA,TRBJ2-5,TGTGCCAGCAGCTTGGTAGGGGAGAAAGAGACCCAGTACTTC,CASSLVGEKETQYF
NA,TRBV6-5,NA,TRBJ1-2,TGTGCCAGCAGTTACTGGAGGGTCGGGACCTACTATGGCTACACCTTC,CASSYWRVGTYYGYTF
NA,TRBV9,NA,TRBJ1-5,TGTGCCAGCAGCGTAGGTCTGTTGGGTCAGCCCCAGCATTTT,CASSVGLLGQPQHF
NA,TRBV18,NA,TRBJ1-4,TGTGCCAGCTCACGATTACAGAGTTCTATATCTGAAAAACTGTTTTTT,CASSRLQSSISEKLFF
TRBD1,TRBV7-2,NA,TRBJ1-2,TGTGCCAGCAGACCTCGGACAGGGTATGGCTACACCTTC,CASRPRTGYGYTF
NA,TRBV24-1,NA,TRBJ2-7,TGTGCCACCAGTGATTTGAGGGCAGGTCTTAAGCAGTACTTC,CATSDLRAGLKQYF
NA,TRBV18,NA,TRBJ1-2,TGTGCCAGCTCACCACCCGGGGTCTATGGCTACACCTTC,CASSPPGVYGYTF
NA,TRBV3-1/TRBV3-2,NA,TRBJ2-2,TGTGCCAGCAGCCAAGGTTGGTCCGGGGAGCTGTTTTTT,CASSQGWSGELFF
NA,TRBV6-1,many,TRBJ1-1,TGTGCCAGCAGTGAACTTCAGGGGTCCCACACTGAAGCTTTCTTT,CASSELQGSHTEAFF
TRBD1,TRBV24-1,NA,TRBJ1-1,TGTGCCACCAGCGGGACAGGGGGCCGGGAAGCTTTCTTT,CATSGTGGREAFF
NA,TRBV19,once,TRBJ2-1,TGTGCCAGTAGTATTCTCGGACATCGGTACAATGAGCAGTTCTTC,CASSILGHRYNEQFF
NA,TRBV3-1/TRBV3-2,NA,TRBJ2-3,TGTGCCAGCAGCCTTTATGGCCCAGATACGCAGTATTTT,CASSLYGPDTQYF
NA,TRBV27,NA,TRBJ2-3,TGTGCCAGCAGTTTAGCAGGGGCTCCAGATACGCAGTATTTT,CASSLAGAPDTQYF
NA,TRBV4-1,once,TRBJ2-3,TGCGCCAGCAGCCATCCGACTAGATTCCCCTCTAGCACAGATACGCAGTATTTT,CASSHPTRFPSSTDTQYF
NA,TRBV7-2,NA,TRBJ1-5,TGTGCCAGCAGCTCGGGTGCGGGGGGCAGGAATCAGCCCCAGCATTTT,CASSSGAGGRNQPQHF
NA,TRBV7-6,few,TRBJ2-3,TGTGCCAGCAGCCCCTATTCTCCGCCCATTACGCAGTATTTT,CASSPYSPPITQYF
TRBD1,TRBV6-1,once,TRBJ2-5,TGTGCCAGCAGTGAAACGACCGGGACAGGGTTTGGAGAGACCCAGTACTTC,CASSETTGTGFGETQYF
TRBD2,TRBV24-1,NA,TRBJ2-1,TGTGCCACCAGTGAAGCCCCCGGGACTAGCGGAGCCGATGAGCAGTTCTTC,CATSEAPGTSGADEQFF
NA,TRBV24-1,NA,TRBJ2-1,TGTGCCACCAGTGAACCCGGGACACGTGAGCAGTTCTTC,CATSEPGTREQFF
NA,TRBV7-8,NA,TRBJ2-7,TGTGCCAGCAGCTTGGATGGGGGCTACGAGCAGTACTTC,CASSLDGGYEQYF
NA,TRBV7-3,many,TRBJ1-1,TGTGCCAGCAGCTTAAAGGCGAACACTGAAGCTTTCTTT,CASSLKANTEAFF
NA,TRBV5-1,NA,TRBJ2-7,TGCGCCAGCAGCTCCTACTACGAGCAGTACTTC,CASSSYYEQYF
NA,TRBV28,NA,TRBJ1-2,TGTGCCAGCAGTTTTCAGGGACCCTATGGCTACACCTTC,CASSFQGPYGYTF
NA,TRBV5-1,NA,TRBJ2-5,TGCGCCAGCAGCTTGTCCCAATTACGGGGCCAAGAGACCCAGTACTTC,CASSLSQLRGQETQYF
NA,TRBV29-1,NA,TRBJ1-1,TGCAGCGTTGTTTGGGGTGGAACTGAAGCTTTCTTT,CSVVWGGTEAFF
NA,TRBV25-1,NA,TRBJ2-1,TGTGCCAGCAGTGTGGGCACGAGCCAAAGGGGGTACAATGAGCAGTTCTTC,CASSVGTSQRGYNEQFF
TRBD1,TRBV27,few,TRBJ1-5,TGTGCCAGCAGTTTAGTCGGGACAGGGGTTTATAGCAATCAGCCCCAGCATTTT,CASSLVGTGVYSNQPQHF
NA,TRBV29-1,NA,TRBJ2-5,TGCAGCGTGGACATAGCTGAAGAGACCCAGTACTTC,CSVDIAEETQYF
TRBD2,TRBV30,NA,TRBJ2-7,TGTGCCTGGGGGACTAGCGGGAGGGCCGGGAACGAGCAGTACTTC,CAWGTSGRAGNEQYF
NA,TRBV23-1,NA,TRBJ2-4,TGCGCCAGCAGTCAATCGCTTCCCTGGTCCATTGCCCCTACCAAAAACATTCAGTACTTC,CASSQSLPWSIAPTKNIQYF
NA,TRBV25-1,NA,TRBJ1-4,TGTGCCAGCAGTGAGTCAGCTCCGGGGGAAAAACTGTTTTTT,CASSESAPGEKLFF
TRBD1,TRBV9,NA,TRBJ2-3,TGTGCCAGCAGCTCCAGCACCGGGACAGGGCTCACAGATACGCAGTATTTT,CASSSSTGTGLTDTQYF
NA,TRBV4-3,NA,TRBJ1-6,TGCGCCAGCAGCCAAGATTGGCACAGGGAGAATTCACCCCTCCACTTT,CASSQDWHRENSPLHF
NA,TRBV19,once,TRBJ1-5,TGTGCCAGTAACGGGGGGCGCGGGCGAAGCAATCAGCCCCAGCATTTT,CASNGGRGRSNQPQHF
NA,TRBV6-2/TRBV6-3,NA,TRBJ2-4,TGTGCCAGCAGTTACTCGCCTCGGACAGAAAACATTCAGTACTTC,CASSYSPRTENIQYF
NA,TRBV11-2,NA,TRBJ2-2,TGTGCCAGCAGCTCACAGACGACCGGGGAGCTGTTTTTT,CASSSQTTGELFF
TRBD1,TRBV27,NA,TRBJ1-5,TGTGCCAGCAGTTTAGGTAGGGGGCAGGTAAATCAGCCCCAGCATTTT,CASSLGRGQVNQPQHF
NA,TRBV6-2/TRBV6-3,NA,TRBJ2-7,TGTGCCAGCAGTTACTCGACCTGGGACTCTCCCTACGAGCAGTACTTC,CASSYSTWDSPYEQYF
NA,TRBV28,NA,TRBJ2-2,TGTGCCAGCAGTTCGGACAGTCCTGAGCTGTTTTTT,CASSSDSPELFF